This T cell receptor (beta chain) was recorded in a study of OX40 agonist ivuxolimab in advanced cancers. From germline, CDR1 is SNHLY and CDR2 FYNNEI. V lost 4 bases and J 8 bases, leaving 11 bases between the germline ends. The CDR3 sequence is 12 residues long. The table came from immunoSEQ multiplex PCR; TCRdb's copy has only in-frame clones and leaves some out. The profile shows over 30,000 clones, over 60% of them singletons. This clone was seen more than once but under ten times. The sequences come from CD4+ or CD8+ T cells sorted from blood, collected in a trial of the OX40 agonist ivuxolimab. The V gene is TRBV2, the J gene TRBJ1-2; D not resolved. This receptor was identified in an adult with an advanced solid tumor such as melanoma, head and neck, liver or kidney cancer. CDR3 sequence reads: CASSARAWGYTF. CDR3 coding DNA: TGTGCCAGCAGTGCTCGGGCGTGGGGCTACACCTTC. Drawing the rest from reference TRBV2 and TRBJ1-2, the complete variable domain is EPEVTQTPSHQVTQMGQEVILRCVPISNHLYFYWYRQILGQKVEFLVSFYNNEISEKSEIFDDQFSVERPDGSNFTLKIRSTKLEDSAMYFCASSARAWGYTFGSGTRLTVV.